This TCR beta chain emerged from a study of blood T cell repertoires in COVID-19. About the study: Sites across the United States, Italy and Spain contributed samples from acute and convalescent COVID-19. Sample material is recorded as cDNA or gDNA derived from T cells, B-cell-depleted T cells, or PBMCs.

Using immunoSEQ multiplex PCR, the repertoire was profiled, and TCRdb retains in-frame clones only, with some absent. The table includes about 330,000 clones, around 87% detected once. Participant-reported clinical history was the basis for cohort assignment. The CDR3 is made up of 13 amino acids. CDR1 is SGHTA, CDR2 FQGNSA, per germline. Points on this clone: One junction end disagrees with the germline gene, perhaps due to a read error.

The sample was PBMCs or T cells enriched from blood (not recorded which). This clonotype was obtained from a woman in her 30s who had recovered from COVID-19. This rearrangement joins TRBV7-2 to TRBJ2-7; TRBD1 aligns across 10 bases. CDR3: CVSTSGTGVSQYF. For the CDR3, the DNA is TGTGTCAGCACATCCGGGACAGGGGTTTCCCAGTACTTC.